The T cell receptor beta chain under discussion was sequenced for a study of T-cell memory formation after mild COVID-19. TCRdb analysed the 5' RACE reads with MiXCR anew, one entry per CDR3 protein. The profile shows roughly 560,000 distinct CDR3 sequences, around 21% of them singletons. Deletions cut 0 bases from V and 0 bases from J, with 14 bases between. Germline CDR1 MNHEY, CDR2 SMNVEV (reference sequence). This CDR3 contains 17 residues. This chain uses TRBV27 with TRBJ1-1; possible D gene TRBD1, 5 bases. The sample consisted of PBMCs or a T cell subset sorted from them (not recorded which). The source of this sequence is an adult woman who had mild COVID-19 (a few samples of this study predate the infection). Cell type and time point are not known. CDR3 amino acids: CASSLSGRVTMNTEAFF. CDR3 nucleotide sequence: TGTGCCAGCAGTTTATCGGGCAGGGTGACTATGAACACTGAAGCTTTCTTT.